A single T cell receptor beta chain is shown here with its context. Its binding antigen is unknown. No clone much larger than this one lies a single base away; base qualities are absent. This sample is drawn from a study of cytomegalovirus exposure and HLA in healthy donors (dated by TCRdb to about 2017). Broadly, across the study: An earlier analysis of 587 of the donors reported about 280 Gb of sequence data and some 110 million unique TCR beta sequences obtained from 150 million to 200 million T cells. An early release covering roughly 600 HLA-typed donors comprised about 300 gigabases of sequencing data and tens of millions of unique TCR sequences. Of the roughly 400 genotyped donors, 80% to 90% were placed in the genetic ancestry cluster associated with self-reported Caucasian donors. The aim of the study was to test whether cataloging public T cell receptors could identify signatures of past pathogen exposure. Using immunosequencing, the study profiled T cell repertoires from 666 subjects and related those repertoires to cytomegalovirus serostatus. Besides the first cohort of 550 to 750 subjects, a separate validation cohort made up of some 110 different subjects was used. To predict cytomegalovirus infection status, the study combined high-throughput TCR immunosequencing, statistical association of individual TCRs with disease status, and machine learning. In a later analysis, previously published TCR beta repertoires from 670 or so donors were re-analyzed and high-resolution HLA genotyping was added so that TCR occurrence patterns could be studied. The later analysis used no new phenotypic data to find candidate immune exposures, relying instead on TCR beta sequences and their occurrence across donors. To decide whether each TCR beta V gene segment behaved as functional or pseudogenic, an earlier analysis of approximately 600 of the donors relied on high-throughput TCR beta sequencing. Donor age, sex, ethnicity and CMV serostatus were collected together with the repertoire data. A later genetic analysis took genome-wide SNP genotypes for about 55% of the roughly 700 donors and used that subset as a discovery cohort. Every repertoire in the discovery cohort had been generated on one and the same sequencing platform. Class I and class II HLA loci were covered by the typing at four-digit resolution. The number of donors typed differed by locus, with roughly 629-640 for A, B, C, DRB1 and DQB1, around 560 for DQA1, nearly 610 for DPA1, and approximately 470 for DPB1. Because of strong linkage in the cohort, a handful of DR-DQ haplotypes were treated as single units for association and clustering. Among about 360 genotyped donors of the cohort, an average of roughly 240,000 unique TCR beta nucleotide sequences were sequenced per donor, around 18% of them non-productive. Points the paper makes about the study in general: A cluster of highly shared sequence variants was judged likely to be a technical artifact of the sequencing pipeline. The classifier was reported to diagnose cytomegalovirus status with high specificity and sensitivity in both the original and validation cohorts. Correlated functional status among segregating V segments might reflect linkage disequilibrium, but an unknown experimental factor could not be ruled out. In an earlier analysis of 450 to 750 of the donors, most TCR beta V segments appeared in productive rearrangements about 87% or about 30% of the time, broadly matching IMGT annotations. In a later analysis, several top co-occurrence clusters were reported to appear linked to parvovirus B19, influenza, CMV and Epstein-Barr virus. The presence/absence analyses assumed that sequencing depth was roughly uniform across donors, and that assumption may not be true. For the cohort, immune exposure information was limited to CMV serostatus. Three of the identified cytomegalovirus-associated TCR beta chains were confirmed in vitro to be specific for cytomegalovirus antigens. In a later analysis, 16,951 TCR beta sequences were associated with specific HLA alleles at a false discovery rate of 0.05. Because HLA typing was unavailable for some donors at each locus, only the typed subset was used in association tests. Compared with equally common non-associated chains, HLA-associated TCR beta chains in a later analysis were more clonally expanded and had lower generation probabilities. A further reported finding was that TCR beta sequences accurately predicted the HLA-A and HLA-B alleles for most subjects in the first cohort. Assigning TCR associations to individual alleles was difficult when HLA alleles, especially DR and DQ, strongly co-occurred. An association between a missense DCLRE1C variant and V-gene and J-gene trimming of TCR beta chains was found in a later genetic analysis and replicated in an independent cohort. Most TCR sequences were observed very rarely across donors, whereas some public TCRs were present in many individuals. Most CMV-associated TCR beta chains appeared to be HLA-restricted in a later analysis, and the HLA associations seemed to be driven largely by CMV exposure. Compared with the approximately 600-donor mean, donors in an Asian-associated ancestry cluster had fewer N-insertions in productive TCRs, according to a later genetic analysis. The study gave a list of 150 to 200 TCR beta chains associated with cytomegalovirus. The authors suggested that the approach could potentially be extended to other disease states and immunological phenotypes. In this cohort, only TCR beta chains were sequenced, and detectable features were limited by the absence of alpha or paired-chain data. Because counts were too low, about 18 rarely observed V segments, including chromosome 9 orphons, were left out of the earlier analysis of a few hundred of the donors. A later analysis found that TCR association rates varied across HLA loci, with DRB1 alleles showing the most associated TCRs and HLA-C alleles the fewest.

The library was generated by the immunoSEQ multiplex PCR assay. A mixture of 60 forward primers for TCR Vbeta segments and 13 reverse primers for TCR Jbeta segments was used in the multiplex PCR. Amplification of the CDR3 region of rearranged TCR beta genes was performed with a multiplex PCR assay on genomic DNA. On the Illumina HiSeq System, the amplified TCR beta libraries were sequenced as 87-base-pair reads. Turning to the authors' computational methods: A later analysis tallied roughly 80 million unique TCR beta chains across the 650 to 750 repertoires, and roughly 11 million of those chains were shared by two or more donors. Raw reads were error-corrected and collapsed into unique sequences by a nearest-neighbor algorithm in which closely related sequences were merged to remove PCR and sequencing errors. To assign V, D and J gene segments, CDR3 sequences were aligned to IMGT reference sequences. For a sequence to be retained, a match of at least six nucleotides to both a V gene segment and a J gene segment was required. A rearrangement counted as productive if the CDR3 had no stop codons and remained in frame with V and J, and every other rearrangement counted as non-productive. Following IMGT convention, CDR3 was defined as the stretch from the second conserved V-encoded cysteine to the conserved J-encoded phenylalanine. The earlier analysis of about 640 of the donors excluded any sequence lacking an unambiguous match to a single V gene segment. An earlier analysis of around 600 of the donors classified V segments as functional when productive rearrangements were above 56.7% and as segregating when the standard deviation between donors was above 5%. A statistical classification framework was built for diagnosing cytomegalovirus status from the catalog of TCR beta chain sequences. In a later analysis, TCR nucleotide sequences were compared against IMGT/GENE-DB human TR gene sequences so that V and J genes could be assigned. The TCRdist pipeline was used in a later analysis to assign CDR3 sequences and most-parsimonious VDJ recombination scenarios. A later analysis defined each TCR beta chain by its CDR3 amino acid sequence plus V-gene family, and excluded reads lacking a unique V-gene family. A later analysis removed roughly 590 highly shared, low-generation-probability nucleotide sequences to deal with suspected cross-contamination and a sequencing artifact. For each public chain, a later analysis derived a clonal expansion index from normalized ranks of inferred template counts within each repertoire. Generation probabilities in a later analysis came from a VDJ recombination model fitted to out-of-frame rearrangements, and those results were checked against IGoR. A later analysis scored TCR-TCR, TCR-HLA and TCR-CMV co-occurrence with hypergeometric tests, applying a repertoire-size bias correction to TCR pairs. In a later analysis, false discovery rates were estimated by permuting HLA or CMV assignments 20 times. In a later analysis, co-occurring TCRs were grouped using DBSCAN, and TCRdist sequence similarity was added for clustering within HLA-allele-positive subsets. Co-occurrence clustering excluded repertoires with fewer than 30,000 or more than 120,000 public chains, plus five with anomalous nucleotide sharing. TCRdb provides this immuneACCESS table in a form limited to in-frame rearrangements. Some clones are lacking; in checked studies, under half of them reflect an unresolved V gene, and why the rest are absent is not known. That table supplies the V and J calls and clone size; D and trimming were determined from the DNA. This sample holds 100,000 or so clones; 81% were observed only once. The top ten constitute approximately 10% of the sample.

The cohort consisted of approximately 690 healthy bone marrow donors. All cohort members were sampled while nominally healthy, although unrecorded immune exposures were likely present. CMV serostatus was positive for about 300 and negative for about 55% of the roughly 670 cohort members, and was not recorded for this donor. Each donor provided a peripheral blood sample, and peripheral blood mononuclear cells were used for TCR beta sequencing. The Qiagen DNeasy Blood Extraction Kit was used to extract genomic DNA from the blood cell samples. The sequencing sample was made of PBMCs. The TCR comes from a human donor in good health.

Here is the DNA: TGTGCCAGCGCAACCGGGACAGCGATCTATGGCTACACCTTC. Its coded protein is CASATGTAIYGYTF. The V and J genes are TRBV28 and TRBJ1-2; 7 junctional bases match TRBD1. The germline V end is reduced by 8 bases and the J end by 4 bases; junction bases left unmatched: 10. CDR1 and CDR2, looked up from the germline V gene, are MDHEN and SYDVKM. The CDR3 sequence holds 14 residues, the cysteine and phenylalanine included. Only the CDR3 region is kept as DNA, spanning 42 bases read in frame from base 1.